The rows below give T cell receptor beta chains drawn from one sample of a study of spatial heterogeneity in lung cancer. In TCRdb, the 5' RACE reads were re-called with MiXCR into one record per CDR3 protein. Among roughly 54,000 distinct CDR3 sequences listed, 7.6% were seen once. Sequencing used PBMCs, obtained at surgery. All receptors derive from a female donor with early-stage non-small cell lung cancer. Each CDR3 is given with its conserved first and last residue. D genes are given only for firm matches. Clone size appears in some rows only: once, few, many, or a class for an expanded clone.

CDR3: CANLGQGSSYGYTF
DNA: TGTGCCAACCTGGGACAGGGATCTTCCTATGGCTACACCTTC
V: TRBV2
J: TRBJ1-2
length: 14
size: many
D: TRBD1

CDR3: CASSSDPGGVNQPQHF
DNA: TGTGCCAGCAGTTCTGACCCAGGGGGAGTCAATCAGCCCCAGCATTTT
V: TRBV27
J: TRBJ1-5
length: 16
size: few
D: TRBD1

CDR3: CASSQEVGTGDEQYF
DNA: TGTGCCAGCAGCCAGGAAGTTGGGACAGGGGACGAGCAGTACTTC
V: TRBV4-2
J: TRBJ2-7
length: 15
size: few
D: TRBD1

CDR3: CSVELIQGGTQYF
DNA: TGCAGCGTTGAACTTATACAGGGTGGTACGCAGTATTTT
V: TRBV29-1
J: TRBJ2-3
length: 13
size: many
D: NA

CDR3: CASSPRYSARGTEAFF
DNA: TGTGCCAGCAGCCCTCGCTACAGCGCCCGGGGCACTGAAGCTTTCTTT
V: TRBV3-1
J: TRBJ1-1
length: 16
size: NA
D: NA

CDR3: CASSLERTGGGYTF
DNA: TGTGCCAGCAGCTTAGAAAGGACAGGGGGCGGCTACACCTTC
V: TRBV11-2
J: TRBJ1-2
length: 14
size: few
D: TRBD1

CDR3: CASSLGSAGVPQYF
DNA: TGTGCCAGCAGCTTAGGTTCGGCGGGGGTTCCGCAGTATTTT
V: TRBV7-2
J: TRBJ2-3
length: 14
size: many
D: TRBD2

CDR3: CASSPGQGAQGNQPQHF
DNA: TGTGCCAGCAGTCCGGGACAGGGGGCTCAGGGTAATCAGCCCCAGCATTTT
V: TRBV27
J: TRBJ1-5
length: 17
size: NA
D: TRBD1

CDR3: CASSLLQGKLETQYF
DNA: TGTGCCAGCAGCTTGCTACAGGGCAAATTAGAGACCCAGTACTTC
V: TRBV11-2
J: TRBJ2-5
length: 15
size: NA
D: NA

CDR3: CASSQEAGGGTNEKLFF
DNA: TGTGCCAGCAGCCAAGAGGCAGGGGGCGGAACTAATGAAAAACTGTTTTTT
V: TRBV3-1
J: TRBJ1-4
length: 17
size: few
D: TRBD1

CDR3: CASSLIFGGGTYEQYF
DNA: TGTGCCAGCAGCTTGATCTTTGGAGGGGGCACCTACGAGCAGTACTTC
V: TRBV5-6
J: TRBJ2-7
length: 16
size: NA
D: NA

CDR3: CASSLNGVIGATEAFF
DNA: TGTGCCAGCAGCTTAAATGGGGTTATAGGGGCCACTGAAGCTTTCTTT
V: TRBV7-9
J: TRBJ1-1
length: 16
size: NA
D: NA

CDR3: CSVEGLSPSQYF
DNA: TGCAGCGTTGAAGGCCTAAGCCCTTCCCAGTACTTC
V: TRBV29-1
J: TRBJ2-5
length: 12
size: few
D: NA

CDR3: CASSYTGGQETQYF
DNA: TGTGCCAGCAGCTACACGGGGGGCCAAGAGACCCAGTACTTC
V: TRBV7-3
J: TRBJ2-5
length: 14
size: NA
D: TRBD2

CDR3: CASSLSSGGGPEQYF
DNA: TGTGCCAGCAGCTTGAGTAGCGGGGGTGGGCCAGAGCAGTACTTC
V: TRBV5-6
J: TRBJ2-7
length: 15
size: medium-sized
D: TRBD2

CDR3: CASSFGAAGANVLTF
DNA: TGTGCCAGCAGCTTCGGGGCGGCAGGGGCCAACGTCCTGACTTTC
V: TRBV7-2
J: TRBJ2-6
length: 15
size: many
D: NA

CDR3: CATSRRTATDTQYF
DNA: TGTGCCACCAGCAGGAGGACAGCCACAGATACGCAGTATTTT
V: TRBV15
J: TRBJ2-3
length: 14
size: NA
D: NA

CDR3: CASSPGKGGASVYEQYF
DNA: TGTGCCAGCAGCCCGGGGAAGGGAGGGGCATCAGTCTACGAGCAGTACTTC
V: TRBV7-4
J: TRBJ2-7
length: 17
size: NA
D: TRBD2

CDR3: CSADAGTAGGTGELFF
DNA: TGCAGTGCTGATGCCGGGACCGCAGGTGGGACCGGGGAGCTGTTTTTT
V: TRBV20-1
J: TRBJ2-2
length: 16
size: few
D: NA

CDR3: CASSHGQTEYNEQFF
DNA: TGTGCCAGCAGTCATGGACAGACGGAATACAATGAGCAGTTCTTC
V: TRBV7-2
J: TRBJ2-1
length: 15
size: few
D: NA

CDR3: CASSPLGHAVNTEAFF
DNA: TGTGCCAGTAGTCCCCTCGGGCACGCAGTGAACACTGAAGCTTTCTTT
V: TRBV19
J: TRBJ1-1
length: 16
size: few
D: NA

CDR3: CASSWTGGKETQYF
DNA: TGTGCCAGCAGCTGGACAGGGGGGAAGGAGACCCAGTACTTC
V: TRBV11-2
J: TRBJ2-5
length: 14
size: few
D: TRBD1

CDR3: CSVNVVGTEAFF
DNA: TGCAGCGTAAATGTGGTGGGCACTGAAGCTTTCTTT
V: TRBV29-1
J: TRBJ1-1
length: 12
size: NA
D: NA

CDR3: CASSRLGQAHYGYTF
DNA: TGCGCCAGCAGCCGCCTAGGACAGGCCCACTATGGCTACACCTTC
V: TRBV4-3
J: TRBJ1-2
length: 15
size: NA
D: TRBD1

CDR3: CASSEPQVEQFF
DNA: TGTGCCAGCAGTGAACCTCAGGTTGAGCAGTTCTTC
V: TRBV6-1
J: TRBJ2-1
length: 12
size: few
D: NA

CDR3: CAWSPGPVNEKLFF
DNA: TGTGCCTGGAGCCCGGGACCGGTGAATGAAAAACTGTTTTTT
V: TRBV30
J: TRBJ1-4
length: 14
size: NA
D: NA

CDR3: CSVTTGGIYEQYF
DNA: TGCAGCGTTACGACAGGGGGCATTTACGAGCAGTACTTC
V: TRBV29-1
J: TRBJ2-7
length: 13
size: many
D: TRBD1

CDR3: CASSLVGVGKNEQFF
DNA: TGTGCCAGCAGCTTAGTCGGGGTCGGTAAGAATGAGCAGTTCTTC
V: TRBV7-9
J: TRBJ2-1
length: 15
size: NA
D: NA

CDR3: CASSPTLGSGGSEKLFF
DNA: TGCGCCAGCAGCCCAACGTTGGGGTCCGGAGGCTCTGAAAAACTGTTTTTT
V: TRBV5-1
J: TRBJ1-4
length: 17
size: many
D: NA

CDR3: CASSYSAFRPGVNEKLFF
DNA: TGTGCCAGCAGTTACTCGGCGTTTCGTCCTGGGGTTAATGAAAAACTGTTTTTT
V: TRBV6-5
J: TRBJ1-4
length: 18
size: NA
D: NA

CDR3: CASSLEAGGQPQHF
DNA: TGCGCCAGCAGCTTGGAGGCAGGAGGTCAGCCCCAGCATTTT
V: TRBV5-1
J: TRBJ1-5
length: 14
size: few
D: NA

CDR3: CASKQQGHQNYEQYF
DNA: TGTGCCAGCAAACAACAGGGACATCAGAACTACGAGCAGTACTTC
V: TRBV12-3/TRBV12-4
J: TRBJ2-7
length: 15
size: NA
D: NA

CDR3: CASSARGVKSTDTQYF
DNA: TGTGCCAGCAGCGCCAGGGGCGTCAAGTCCACAGATACGCAGTATTTT
V: TRBV7-9
J: TRBJ2-3
length: 16
size: few
D: NA

CDR3: CASSRQGAQADTQYF
DNA: TGTGCCAGCAGCCGACAGGGGGCTCAGGCAGATACGCAGTATTTT
V: TRBV7-8
J: TRBJ2-3
length: 15
size: few
D: TRBD1

CDR3: CSATGEVQFF
DNA: TGCAGTGCCACAGGGGAGGTGCAGTTCTTC
V: TRBV20-1
J: TRBJ2-1
length: 10
size: many
D: NA

CDR3: CASSLGLSSYEQYF
DNA: TGTGCCAGCAGCTTAGGGTTAAGTTCCTACGAGCAGTACTTC
V: TRBV7-8
J: TRBJ2-7
length: 14
size: many
D: NA

CDR3: CASSPGGQTLAQYF
DNA: TGTGCCAGCAGCCCGGGAGGCCAGACATTGGCTCAATACTTC
V: TRBV7-9
J: TRBJ2-7
length: 14
size: few
D: TRBD2

CDR3: CSARTSTGGEQPQHF
DNA: TGCAGTGCTAGAACCAGCACAGGAGGAGAACAGCCCCAGCATTTT
V: TRBV20-1
J: TRBJ1-5
length: 15
size: few
D: NA

CDR3: CASSLVLQGTGEQYF
DNA: TGCGCCAGCAGCTTGGTTTTACAGGGGACGGGGGAGCAGTACTTC
V: TRBV5-1
J: TRBJ2-7
length: 15
size: NA
D: TRBD1

CDR3: CASSLAAAAKETQYF
DNA: TGTGCCAGCAGCTTAGCGGCGGCAGCAAAAGAGACCCAGTACTTC
V: TRBV7-9
J: TRBJ2-5
length: 15
size: NA
D: NA

CDR3: CASSPGGSETQYF
DNA: TGTGCCAGCTCCCCGGGGGGCAGCGAGACCCAGTACTTC
V: TRBV2
J: TRBJ2-5
length: 13
size: few
D: NA

CDR3: CASSLEGLAGAANEQFF
DNA: TGTGCCAGCAGCTTGGAAGGACTAGCGGGGGCAGCCAATGAGCAGTTCTTC
V: TRBV5-4
J: TRBJ2-1
length: 17
size: NA
D: TRBD2

CDR3: CASSEGMGDTEAFF
DNA: TGTGCCAGCAGTGAAGGAATGGGGGACACTGAAGCTTTCTTT
V: TRBV2
J: TRBJ1-1
length: 14
size: few
D: NA

CDR3: CASRNSGGNYGYTF
DNA: TGTGCCAGCAGAAATTCAGGGGGCAACTATGGCTACACCTTC
V: TRBV27
J: TRBJ1-2
length: 14
size: few
D: TRBD1

CDR3: CASSFGSTGSHGYTF
DNA: TGTGCCAGCAGCTTTGGCTCAACAGGGAGCCATGGCTACACCTTC
V: TRBV5-8
J: TRBJ1-2
length: 15
size: few
D: NA

CDR3: CAISEARQSNTEAFF
DNA: TGTGCCATCAGTGAGGCCCGACAGAGTAACACTGAAGCTTTCTTT
V: TRBV10-3
J: TRBJ1-1
length: 15
size: few
D: NA

CDR3: CASSLVTGGHYEQYF
DNA: TGTGCCAGCAGCTTAGTGACGGGGGGGCACTACGAGCAGTACTTC
V: TRBV11-1
J: TRBJ2-7
length: 15
size: many
D: TRBD2

CDR3: CASSSRVGGNSPLHF
DNA: TGTGCCAGCAGTTCGCGGGTAGGAGGCAATTCACCCCTCCACTTT
V: TRBV7-8
J: TRBJ1-6
length: 15
size: many
D: NA

CDR3: CASSGGKGPGEQFF
DNA: TGTGCCAGCAGTGGGGGGAAGGGTCCAGGTGAGCAGTTCTTC
V: TRBV25-1
J: TRBJ2-1
length: 14
size: many
D: NA

CDR3: CASSPRTGGTETQYF
DNA: TGTGCCAGCAGTCCCCGGACAGGGGGCACGGAGACCCAGTACTTC
V: TRBV12-3/TRBV12-4
J: TRBJ2-5
length: 15
size: NA
D: TRBD1

CDR3: CASNEEGRGEKLFF
DNA: TGTGCCAGCAACGAAGAGGGGAGAGGTGAAAAACTGTTTTTT
V: TRBV9
J: TRBJ1-4
length: 14
size: NA
D: NA

CDR3: CASSLRGETYEQYF
DNA: TGCGCCAGCAGCCTTCGGGGGGAAACCTACGAGCAGTACTTC
V: TRBV5-1
J: TRBJ2-7
length: 14
size: NA
D: TRBD2

CDR3: CASSPSMNTEAFF
DNA: TGTGCCAGTAGTCCAAGCATGAACACTGAAGCTTTCTTT
V: TRBV19
J: TRBJ1-1
length: 13
size: many
D: NA

CDR3: CSVQANTGELFF
DNA: TGCAGCGTCCAGGCGAACACCGGGGAGCTGTTTTTT
V: TRBV29-1
J: TRBJ2-2
length: 12
size: NA
D: NA

CDR3: CASSQRAGGYRETQYF
DNA: TGTGCCAGCAGCCAGCGAGCGGGGGGGTATAGGGAGACCCAGTACTTC
V: TRBV3-1
J: TRBJ2-5
length: 16
size: NA
D: TRBD2

CDR3: CSGERVRLGREIQYF
DNA: TGCAGTGGGGAAAGAGTGAGGTTGGGCAGGGAAATTCAGTACTTC
V: TRBV20-1
J: TRBJ2-4
length: 15
size: few
D: NA

CDR3: CAIRGQGALYEQYF
DNA: TGTGCCATCAGGGGGCAGGGGGCGCTTTATGAGCAGTACTTC
V: TRBV10-3
J: TRBJ2-7
length: 14
size: NA
D: TRBD1

CDR3: CASSYSQEYQETQYF
DNA: TGTGCCAGCAGTTACTCACAGGAGTACCAAGAGACCCAGTACTTC
V: TRBV6-5
J: TRBJ2-5
length: 15
size: many
D: NA

CDR3: CASVGQGRNTGELFF
DNA: TGCGCCAGCGTGGGACAGGGTCGGAACACCGGGGAGCTGTTTTTT
V: TRBV5-1
J: TRBJ2-2
length: 15
size: few
D: TRBD1